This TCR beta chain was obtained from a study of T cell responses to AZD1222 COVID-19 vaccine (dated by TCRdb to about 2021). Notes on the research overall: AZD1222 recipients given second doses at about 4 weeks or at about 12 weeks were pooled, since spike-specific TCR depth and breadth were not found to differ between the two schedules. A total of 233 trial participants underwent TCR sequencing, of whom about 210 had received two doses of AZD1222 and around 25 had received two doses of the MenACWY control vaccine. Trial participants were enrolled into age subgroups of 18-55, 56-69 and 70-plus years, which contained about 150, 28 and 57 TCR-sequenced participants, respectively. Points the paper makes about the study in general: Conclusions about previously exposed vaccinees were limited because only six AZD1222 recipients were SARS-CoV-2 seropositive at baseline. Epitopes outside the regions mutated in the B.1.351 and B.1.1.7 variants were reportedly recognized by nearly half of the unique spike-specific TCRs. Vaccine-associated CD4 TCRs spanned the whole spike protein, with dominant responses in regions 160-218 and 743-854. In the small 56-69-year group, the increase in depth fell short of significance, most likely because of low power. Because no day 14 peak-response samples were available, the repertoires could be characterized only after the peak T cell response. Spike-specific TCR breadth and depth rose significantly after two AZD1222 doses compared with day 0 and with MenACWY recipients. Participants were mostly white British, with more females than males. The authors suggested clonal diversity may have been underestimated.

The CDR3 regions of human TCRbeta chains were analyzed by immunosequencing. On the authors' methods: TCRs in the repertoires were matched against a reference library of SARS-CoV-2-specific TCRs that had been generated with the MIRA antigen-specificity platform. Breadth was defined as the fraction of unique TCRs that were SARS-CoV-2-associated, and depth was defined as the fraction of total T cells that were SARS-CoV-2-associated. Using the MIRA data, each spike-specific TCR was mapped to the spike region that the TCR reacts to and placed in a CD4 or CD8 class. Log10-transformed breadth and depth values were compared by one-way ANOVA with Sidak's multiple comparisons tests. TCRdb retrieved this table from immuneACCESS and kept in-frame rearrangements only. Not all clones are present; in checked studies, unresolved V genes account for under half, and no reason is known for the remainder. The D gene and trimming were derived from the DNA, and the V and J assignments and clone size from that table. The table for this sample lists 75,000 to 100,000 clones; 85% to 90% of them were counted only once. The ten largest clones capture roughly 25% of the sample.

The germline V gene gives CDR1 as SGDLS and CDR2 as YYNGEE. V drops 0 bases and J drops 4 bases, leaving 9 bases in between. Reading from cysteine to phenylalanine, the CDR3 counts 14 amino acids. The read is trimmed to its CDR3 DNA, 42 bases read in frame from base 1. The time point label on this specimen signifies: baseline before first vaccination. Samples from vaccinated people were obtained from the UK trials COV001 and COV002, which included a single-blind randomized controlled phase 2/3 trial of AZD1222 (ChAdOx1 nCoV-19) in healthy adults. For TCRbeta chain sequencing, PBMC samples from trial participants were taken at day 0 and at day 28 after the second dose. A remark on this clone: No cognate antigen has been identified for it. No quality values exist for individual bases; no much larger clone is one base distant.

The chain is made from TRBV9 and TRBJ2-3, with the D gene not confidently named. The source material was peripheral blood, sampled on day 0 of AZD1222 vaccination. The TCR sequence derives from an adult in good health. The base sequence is TGTGCCAGCAGCGTAGGCCCCTCCCCAGATACGCAGTATTTT. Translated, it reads CASSVGPSPDTQYF. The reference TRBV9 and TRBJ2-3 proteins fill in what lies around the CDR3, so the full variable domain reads DSGVTQTPKHLITATGQRVTLRCSPRSGDLSVYWYQQSLDQGLQFLIQYYNGEERAKGNILERFSAQQFPDLHSELNLSSLELGDSALYFCASSVGPSPDTQYFGPGTRLTVL.